These 20 T cell receptor beta chains were all obtained from the same sample, sequenced in a study of cytomegalovirus exposure and HLA in healthy donors. It was with 60 Vbeta and 13 Jbeta primers that the PCR ran. The protocol was immunoSEQ multiplex PCR, while the TCRdb copy is restricted to in-frame clones and leaves out a portion. The data contain roughly 200,000 clones, 60% to 80% of them seen just once; the ten biggest clones take up over 2%. The sequencing sample was made of PBMCs. The receptors here all came from a man aged 55 to 70 in good health and CMV-seronegative.

The V gene is TRBV10-3, the J gene TRBJ1-1; D might be TRBD1 (6 bases). The CDR3 runs 13 residues. The germline V and J ends were trimmed by 7 bases and 1 base, with 10 bases remaining between them. The germline V gene encodes CDR1 ENHRY and CDR2 SYGVKD. Here the CDR3 reads CAITGVANTEAFF. The CDR3 DNA sequence: TGTGCCATCACAGGGGTCGCGAACACTGAAGCTTTCTTT.

Only a few counts were recorded for this clone. The chain couples TRBV5-1 to TRBJ2-6; perhaps TRBD2 as D (6 bases). Germline CDR1 SGHRS, CDR2 YFSETQ. The CDR3 has 17 residues. V lost 2 bases, J lost 2 bases, and 14 bases lay in between. CDR3 loop: CASSFPQGGPGANVLTF. CDR3 DNA: TGCGCCAGCAGCTTCCCGCAGGGAGGCCCTGGGGCCAACGTCCTGACTTTC.

The gene calls are TRBV9 and TRBJ1-5, with 10 bases that match TRBD1. This CDR3 is 15 amino acids long. Germline CDR1 reads SGDLS; CDR2 reads YYNGEE. V shed 0 bases and J 6 bases; nucleotides not matched to a gene: 3. The CDR3 protein is CASSVGWDRGQPQHF. As DNA, the CDR3 is TGTGCCAGCAGCGTAGGTTGGGACAGGGGTCAGCCCCAGCATTTT.

The gene calls are TRBV9 and TRBJ1-2; tentative D call: TRBD1 (5 bases). CDR1 is SGDLS and CDR2 is YYNGEE in the germline V gene. The CDR3 consists of 13 residues. With 4 bases removed from V and 6 bases from J, the gap between germline ends came to 13 bases. CDR3 sequence (DNA): TGTGCCAGCAGCCTGGGAGGAGGGGATGGCTACACCTTC. Its protein product is CASSLGGGDGYTF.

The gene calls are TRBV11-2 and TRBJ2-1, with D hard to call. Deletions cut 5 bases from V and 4 bases from J, with 6 bases between. Germline CDR1 and CDR2: SGHAT and FQNNGV. This CDR3 is built from 12 residues. The CDR3 nucleotides are TGTGCCAGCAGCCACGGGTACAATGAGCAGTTCTTC. Translation gives CASSHGYNEQFF.

This clone came up once. The J gene is TRBJ2-3, the V gene TRBV4-1; 11 bases line up with TRBD2. Trimming took 1 base from V and 7 from J; bases not matched to a gene: 4. The germline gives CDR1 MGHRA, CDR2 YSYEKL. The CDR3 consists of 15 residues. DNA for the CDR3: TGCGCCAGCAGCCAAGTAGCGGGAGGGCCGAATACGCAGTATTTT. This sequence encodes CASSQVAGGPNTQYF.

This chain connects TRBV6-1 to TRBJ2-5, with 7 bases lining up with TRBD1. This CDR3 has 15 amino acids. Germline CDR1 MNHNS, CDR2 SASEGT. Trimming at V came to 6 bases and at J to 0 bases, leaving 7 bases not matched to a gene. The CDR3 is CASRPQTGYQETQYF. The CDR3 region has the DNA TGTGCCAGCAGACCCCAGACAGGGTACCAAGAGACCCAGTACTTC.

V is TRBV18 and J is TRBJ2-5, with 8 bases lining up with TRBD2. The germline V gene has CDR1 KGHSH and CDR2 LQKENI. Trimming at V came to 3 bases and at J to 1 base, leaving 4 bases not matched to a gene. This CDR3 has 15 amino acids. DNA of the CDR3: TGTGCCAGCTCACCCGAAACTAGCGGCCAAGAGACCCAGTACTTC. Its translation is CASSPETSGQETQYF. The full variable domain, its missing parts supplied by reference TRBV18 and TRBJ2-5, is NAGVMQNPRHLVRRRGQEARLRCSPMKGHSHVYWYRQLPEEGLKFMVYLQKENIIDESGMPKERFSAEFPKEGPSILRIQQVVRGDSAAYFCASSPETSGQETQYFGPGTRLLVL.

The V and J genes are TRBV6-5 and TRBJ2-1; 12 bases align to TRBD2. The CDR3 contains 15 residues. Per the germline V gene, CDR1 is MNHEY and CDR2 is SVGAGI. V gave up 6 bases and J gave up 9 bases; unmatched junction bases: 9. The CDR3 spells CASRSSSGGAFEQFF. CDR3 DNA sequence: TGTGCCAGCAGATCCTCTAGCGGGGGGGCCTTTGAGCAGTTCTTC.

The CDR3 sequence is CASNEGGAYNEQFF. CDR3 sequence (DNA): TGTGCCAGCAACGAGGGAGGGGCTTACAATGAGCAGTTCTTC. The V and J genes are TRBV2 and TRBJ2-1; 7 bases are a match to TRBD2. The CDR3 runs to 14 residues. Trimming at V came to 7 bases and at J to 4 bases, leaving 7 bases not matched to a gene. Looked up from germline, CDR1 is SNHLY and CDR2 is FYNNEI.

This clone has just a few counts. The genes are TRBV5-1 and TRBJ2-1; TRBD1 agrees at 10 bases. The CDR3 is made up of 14 amino acids. CDR1 is SGHRS and CDR2 is YFSETQ in the germline V gene. V lost 4 bases, J lost 9 bases, and 7 bases stayed unmatched. The chain's CDR3 is CASSPGQGGGEQFF. The CDR3 nucleotides are TGCGCCAGCAGCCCCGGACAGGGGGGAGGTGAGCAGTTCTTC.

The chain links TRBV5-1 to TRBJ1-1, with D uncertain. The CDR3 covers 17 residues. Germline CDR1 and CDR2: SGHRS and YFSETQ. V was trimmed by 2 bases and J by 0 bases, leaving 17 bases between them. The CDR3 coding sequence is TGCGCCAGCAGCTTCGGGGTCTCGAAGGTCCTGAACACTGAAGCTTTCTTT. This translates into CASSFGVSKVLNTEAFF.

The chain uses TRBV18 and TRBJ1-2; unclear D gene. Trimming pared 1 base from V and 7 bases from J, leaving 10 bases between. The CDR3 length is 13 residues. CDR1 and CDR2 from the germline V gene are KGHSH and LQKENI. CDR3 region: CASSPQFDTGYTF. Written as DNA, the CDR3 is TGTGCCAGCTCACCACAGTTCGACACTGGCTACACCTTC. Variable domain in full (rest from reference TRBV18 and TRBJ1-2): NAGVMQNPRHLVRRRGQEARLRCSPMKGHSHVYWYRQLPEEGLKFMVYLQKENIIDESGMPKERFSAEFPKEGPSILRIQQVVRGDSAAYFCASSPQFDTGYTFGSGTRLTVV.

The V and J genes are TRBV21-1 and TRBJ2-2; TRBD1, the table's D call, lacks a check against the DNA. TRBV21-1 is noted as a pseudogene. The CDR3 has 21 amino acids. As DNA, the CDR3 is TGTGCCAGCGCCAAGGTAGGCCGGGACAGGGTTTGTCTTTTGGCAGTCGGGGAGCTGTTTTTT. It specifies CASAKVGRDRVCLLAVGELFF.

DNA for the CDR3: TGTGCCAGCAGCTTAGAGGACAGGGGGCTAGACACTGAAGCTTTCTTT. It specifies CASSLEDRGLDTEAFF. The gene calls are TRBV11-2 and TRBJ1-1, with 11 bases aligning to TRBD1. The J segment lost 3 bases and the V segment lost 0 bases, leaving 3 bases of the junction unmatched. Per germline, CDR1 SGHAT and CDR2 FQNNGV. This CDR3 is built from 16 residues.

The chain recombines TRBV27 with TRBJ2-2, with a tentative D call TRBD1 (5 bases). V was cut by 2 bases and J by 7 bases, with 14 bases left in between. Germline CDR1 is MNHEY and CDR2 is SMNVEV (reference sequence). The CDR3 loop spans 15 amino acids. The DNA for the CDR3 is TGTGCCAGCAGTTTACTAGAAAGGGGTGGCGGGGAGCTGTTTTTT. Amino acid sequence: CASSLLERGGGELFF.

V gene TRBV9 combines with J gene TRBJ1-5; tentatively, D is TRBD1 (5 bases). Trimming stripped 0 bases from V and 4 bases from J, with 14 bases between. From germline, CDR1 is SGDLS and CDR2 YYNGEE. The CDR3 is made up of 16 amino acids. In DNA, the CDR3 is TGTGCCAGCAGCGTAGGTGAAGGGGCCGGAAATCAGCCCCAGCATTTT. It yields the protein CASSVGEGAGNQPQHF.

With respect to this clone: This specimen includes other DNA sequences encoding the same CDR3. V and J are TRBV5-1 and TRBJ2-7; D unresolved. CDR3 length: 13 amino acids. Trimming removed 0 bases at V and 1 base at J, with 5 bases between. Germline V lookup: CDR1 SGHRS, CDR2 YFSETQ. In DNA form, the CDR3 reads TGCGCCAGCAGCTTGGCGGGTTCCTACGAGCAGTACTTC. Protein sequence: CASSLAGSYEQYF.

The V call is TRBV5-1, the J call TRBJ2-2; TRBD1 aligns across 7 bases. J was trimmed by 7 bases and V by 4 bases; bases with no gene match: 13. The CDR3 has 16 residues. The germline V gene encodes CDR1 SGHRS and CDR2 YFSETQ. The DNA of the CDR3 is TGCGCCAGCAGCCTACAGGGGACGGGTGAGATCGGGGAGCTGTTTTTT. As protein: CASSLQGTGEIGELFF.

The chain carries TRBV6-1 and TRBJ1-4; the D is unclear. The germline V gene has CDR1 MNHNS and CDR2 SASEGT. The CDR3 has 13 residues. Trimming took off 2 bases at V and 11 bases at J, with 12 bases between the two ends. DNA for the CDR3: TGTGCCAGCAGTGAATCGATGAGGGAGAAACTGTTTTTT. This sequence encodes CASSESMREKLFF.